This T cell receptor (beta chain) is drawn from a study of shared clonotypes between healthy human individuals (dated by TCRdb to about 2020). About the full investigation: Three men and two women, aged 18 to 49 years, made up the cohort. For each donor, three plates each were used for CD4 naive and CD4 memory, two plates were used for CD8 naive, and one plate was used for CD8 memory. Libraries were prepared and TCR repertoires were sequenced by different laboratories using diverse techniques, in order to increase sequencing depth and limit assay-specific biases. Between about 0.8 and 9.5 billion PBMCs per donor were obtained by leukapheresis. The study deeply sequenced blood TCR repertoires of five healthy adults to estimate repertoire size and the extent of clonotype sharing between individuals. What the work shows at the level of the full study, not this receptor alone: Based on pairwise subsampling, the degree of clonotype sharing among donors was expected to be affected by sequencing depth. Incomplete sequencing was indicated by rarefaction of sorted-subset datasets, despite the large sequencing depth. The genetic and exposure-history diversity represented was limited by the small number of donors. Sampling was limited to blood, and TCR repertoires in tissue likely differ from TCR repertoires in blood. Naive subsets generally had larger estimated clonotype richness than memory subsets. About 5% of naive CD4, 3.5% of naive CD8, 2.3% of memory CD4, and approximately 0.4% of memory CD8 clonotypes were shared across several donors. Higher generation probabilities were observed for clonotypes shared by all four sorted-subset donors than for non-shared clonotypes.

Using the deep immunoSEQ assay, TCR CDR3 regions were amplified from genomic DNA by multiplex PCR. Genomic DNA extracted from each cell subset was distributed evenly over all wells of several immunoSEQ 96-well plates, and each plate served as one replicate. Each replicate PCR for sorted subsets received around 0.2 ug genomic DNA, equal to 30,000 or so T cell genomes. The purified libraries were quantified using a Qubit 3.0 fluorometer, sized with a Bioanalyzer 2100, and then quantified again using the KAPA Library Quantification kit. Every immunoSEQ 96-well plate was sequenced on a separate single-read 150-cycle Illumina NextSeq 550 flow cell. Regarding the original processing steps: Because the immunoSEQ output held only junctional sequences and lacked quality scores, the filtering could not match the filtering applied to full-length reads. Sequences were annotated with PyIR, a Python wrapper for IgBLAST v1.9, using IMGT germline references to assign V/J genes and CDR3. Reads with weak V/J assignments (E-value above 1e-6), missing CDR3, stop codons, out-of-frame junctions, or ambiguous translated residues were removed. V3J clonotypes were defined by identical inferred V gene, J gene, and CDR3 amino acid sequence. Percentage overlap between repertoires was computed as shared unique clonotypes divided by the size of the smaller repertoire. Three approaches were used to assess repertoire richness: RTK rarefaction, the Chao1 estimator, and Recon v2.1 estimates of unobserved clonotypes. Generation probabilities were computed with OLGA for all TCRbeta clonotypes obtained by the gDNA method from several donors. TCRdb's version of the immuneACCESS table is confined to in-frame rearrangements and falls short of the full clone set. An unresolved V gene accounts for under half of the shortfall where checked; the remainder is of unknown origin. From that table come the V and J calls and clone size; the DNA was used to work out D and trimming. The sample includes about 640,000 clones, with approximately 79% observed a single time. The leading ten clones occupy roughly 1.8% of the sample.

The cysteine opens and the phenylalanine closes a CDR3 of 13 amino acids. CDR3 DNA only is kept here, 39 bases in frame from base 1. In the germline V gene, CDR1 corresponds to SGHRS and CDR2 to YFSETQ. V is cut by 2 bases and J by 8 bases, and the space between the germline ends is 13 bases. As to this clone: Its antigen specificity is not known. No clone much larger than this one lies a single base away; base qualities are absent.

Donors were healthy HIV-negative adults with no recently reported acute infections or vaccinations. Every donor was a Caucasian adult residing in Nashville, Tennessee, USA. Magnetic negative selection was used to enrich CD4+ T cells, after which naive cells were positively selected on CD45RA and the negative fraction became the memory subset. Blood was obtained by leukapheresis, after which PBMCs were separated by Ficoll-Histopaque density gradient centrifugation and cryopreserved in liquid nitrogen vapor phase. Analytical flow cytometry was used to check the purity and quantity of each magnetically sorted T cell population. Genomic DNA was isolated from each sorted fraction and quantified by UV absorbance on a Nanodrop 2000c.

Recombination connected TRBV5-1 to TRBJ1-2; TRBD1 is perhaps the D gene, given 5 matching bases. This clonotype was sampled from a woman younger than 45 in good health. The material sequenced was memory CD4+ T cells sorted from blood. The sample's cell subset or site label, decoded: CD45RA-negative fraction. The CDR3 region has the sequence CASSFPGLGGYTF. In nucleotides, the sequence is TGCGCCAGCAGCTTCCCAGGGTTAGGAGGCTACACCTTC. Supplemented by the reference TRBV5-1 and TRBJ1-2 proteins around the CDR3, the complete variable domain is KAGVTQTPRYLIKTRGQQVTLSCSPISGHRSVSWYQQTPGQGLQFLFEYFSETQRNKGNFPGRFSGRQFSNSRSEMNVSTLELGDSALYLCASSFPGLGGYTFGSGTRLTVV.